The T cell receptor beta chain described here comes from a study of OX40 agonist ivuxolimab in advanced cancers. Study as a whole: The drug used for patients, ivuxolimab, was an agonistic anti-OX40 (CD134) antibody. Notes on the study in general: There was clonal expansion of CD4+ and CD8+ blood T cells by week 6 at 0.1 to 3.0 mg/kg.

As to this clone: Its target is not known.

This CDR3 contains 20 residues. The V and J ends lost 0 bases and 7 bases, in that order; junction bases with no gene match: 17. Germline assignment: CDR1 LGHNA and CDR2 YSLEER. Some clones are missing from TCRdb's copy, which holds only in-frame ones; the method was immunoSEQ multiplex PCR. The sample lists about 83,000 clones, around 80% occurring once. Sequencing was performed on CD4+ or CD8+ T cells sorted from blood, taken in a trial of the OX40 agonist ivuxolimab. The rearrangement joins TRBV4-3 to TRBJ1-4, with 10 nucleotides matching TRBD1. The TCR was taken from an adult with an advanced solid tumor such as melanoma, head and neck, liver or kidney cancer. The CDR3 is CASSQDLILQRTGGGEKLFF. The DNA of the CDR3 is TGCGCCAGCAGCCAAGATCTCATTCTCCAAAGGACAGGGGGGGGTGAAAAACTGTTTTTT.